The next 15 T cell receptor beta chains were all read from a single sample in a study of cytomegalovirus exposure and HLA in healthy donors. The PCR was carried out with 60 Vbeta primers and 13 Jbeta primers. The table came from immunoSEQ multiplex PCR; TCRdb's copy has only in-frame clones and leaves some out. This sample has 130,000 or so clones, with 60% to 85% found just once. The sample was PBMCs. The receptors come from a man aged 35 to 55 in good health and CMV-seronegative.

This clone was found once. V is TRBV28 and J is TRBJ1-5; D call uncertain. Trimming removed 6 bases from V and 2 bases from J, with 11 bases in between. CDR1 and CDR2 from the germline V gene are MDHEN and SYDVKM. This CDR3 is built from 14 residues. The CDR3 bases are TGTGCCAGCAGAAGGGAGAGGGGCAATCAGCCCCAGCATTTT. It specifies CASRRERGNQPQHF.

This chain connects TRBV10-1 to TRBJ2-7; 8 bases agree with TRBD1. The CDR3 totals 17 residues. With 7 bases clipped from V and 3 bases from J, the junction kept 17 bases outside the gene matches. Germline CDR1 reads WNHNN; CDR2 reads SYGVQD (reference sequence). CDR3 DNA sequence: TGCGCCAGCACCCTACCGACAGGGGCCTGGGGAGTCTACGAGCAGTACTTC. It encodes CASTLPTGAWGVYEQYF.

The J gene is TRBJ2-1, the V gene TRBV10-2, with 9 bases aligning to TRBD1. V was pared by 4 bases and J by 4 bases, with 8 bases of the junction left unmatched. CDR3 length equals 16 residues. Germline CDR1 is WSHSY and CDR2 is SAAADI. The CDR3 reads CASSGTGTGYYNEQFF. The CDR3 DNA is TGCGCCAGCAGTGGTACCGGGACAGGGTATTACAATGAGCAGTTCTTC.

The gene calls are TRBV28 and TRBJ1-6, with D possibly matching TRBD1 (6 bases). With 7 bases removed from V and 10 bases from J, the gap between germline ends came to 14 bases. This CDR3 is built from 13 residues. Per the germline V gene, CDR1 is MDHEN and CDR2 is SYDVKM. The CDR3: CASNFGGESPLHF. CDR3 nucleotide sequence: TGTGCCAGCAACTTTGGGGGCGAATCACCCCTCCACTTT.

With respect to this clone: One end of the junction does not line up with germline, which may come from a read error. The chain is built from TRBV19 and TRBJ2-6; a weak D match, TRBD1 (5 bases). This CDR3 spans 14 amino acids. In germline, CDR1 is LNHDA, CDR2 SQIVND (reference sequence). The CDR3 DNA is TGTGCCAGTAGTATAGGGATAGGGGCCAACGGCCTGACTTTC. Amino acid sequence: CASSIGIGANGLTF.

This chain uses TRBV10-3 with TRBJ2-2; 11 bases align to TRBD1. J lost 4 bases, V lost 2 bases, and 6 bases had no gene match. From germline, CDR1 is ENHRY and CDR2 SYGVKD. This CDR3 spans 17 amino acids. CDR3 amino acids: CAISEPDRGRGTGELFF. The CDR3 DNA reads TGTGCCATCAGTGAGCCGGACAGGGGGCGAGGCACCGGGGAGCTGTTTTTT.

The rearrangement uses TRBV5-4 and TRBJ2-1, with 10 bases matching TRBD2. Germline loops: CDR1 SGHNT, CDR2 YYREEE (reference sequence). The CDR3 contains 17 residues. With V trimmed by 5 bases and J by 8 bases, 16 bases remained unmatched. The CDR3 region is CASSSDISSGSGDEQFF. The CDR3, as DNA: TGTGCCAGCAGTTCCGATATATCTAGCGGGAGTGGTGATGAGCAGTTCTTC. The complete variable domain, with remaining parts taken from reference TRBV5-4 and TRBJ2-1, reads ETGVTQSPTHLIKTRGQQVTLRCSSQSGHNTVSWYQQALGQGPQFIFQYYREEENGRGNFPPRFSGLQFPNYSSELNVNALELDDSALYLCASSSDISSGSGDEQFFGPGTRLTVL.

The chain couples TRBV6-6 to TRBJ2-2; 11 bases line up with TRBD1. Trimming at V came to 8 bases and at J to 6 bases, leaving 2 bases not matched to a gene. CDR3 length: 13 residues. Germline loops: CDR1 MNHNY, CDR2 SVGAGI (reference sequence). The DNA of the CDR3 is TGTGCCAGCTCGGGACAGGGGGCCGGGGAGCTGTTTTTT. This translates into CASSGQGAGELFF.

This clone was picked up a small number of times. The chain carries TRBV2 and TRBJ2-3; tentative D call: TRBD2 (5 bases). Between the trimmed V and J ends, which lost 7 bases and 2 bases, there was a span of 13 bases. CDR1 is SNHLY and CDR2 is FYNNEI in the germline V gene. This CDR3 is built from 14 residues. The CDR3 is CASTPSRNTDTQYF. Here the CDR3 DNA reads TGTGCCAGCACCCCTAGCAGAAACACAGATACGCAGTATTTT.

Of note for this clone: The junction departs from germline at one end; a sequencing error may be responsible. The rearrangement joins TRBV7-9 to TRBJ1-4; D remains ambiguous. Germline V gene lookup returns CDR1 SEHNR and CDR2 FQNEAQ (reference sequence). CDR3 length equals 14 residues. The CDR3 spells CSSSSFSTNEKLFF. In DNA form, the CDR3 reads TGTTCCAGCAGCTCTTTTTCCACTAATGAAAAACTGTTTTTT. Complete variable domain (other parts from reference TRBV7-9 and TRBJ1-4): DTGVSQNPRHKITKRGQNVTFRCDPISEHNRLYWYRQTLGQGPEFLTYFQNEAQLEKSRLLSDRFSAERPKGSFSTLEIQRTEQGDSAMYLCSSSSFSTNEKLFFGSGTQLSVL.

Note on this clone: At one end, the junction sequence differs from germline, possibly due to a read error. The rearrangement joins TRBV7-9 to TRBJ2-3, with TRBD2 matching over 8 bases. CDR3 length equals 15 residues. The V gene's germline CDR1 is SEHNR and CDR2 FQNEAQ (reference sequence). CDR3 DNA sequence: TGTTCCAGCAGCCTCTCCGGGGGGGCCGCAGATACGCAGTATTTT. It specifies CSSSLSGGAADTQYF.

J is TRBJ2-3 and V is TRBV15; TRBD2 matches 11 bases. The ends lost 0 bases at V and 0 bases at J; junction bases unmatched: 5. Germline values: CDR1 LNHNV, CDR2 YYDKDF (reference sequence). The CDR3 extends over 18 amino acids. CDR3 sequence: CATSRDWGLAESTDTQYF. For the CDR3, the DNA is TGTGCCACCAGCAGAGATTGGGGACTAGCGGAAAGCACAGATACGCAGTATTTT. Complete variable domain (other parts from reference TRBV15 and TRBJ2-3): DAMVIQNPRYQVTQFGKPVTLSCSQTLNHNVMYWYQQKSSQAPKLLFHYYDKDFNNEADTPDNFQSRRPNTSFCFLDIRSPGLGDTAMYLCATSRDWGLAESTDTQYFGPGTRLTVL.

V usage is TRBV4-2 and J usage is TRBJ2-5; TRBD2 aligns across 11 bases. The CDR3 runs to 18 residues. Per germline, CDR1 LGHNA and CDR2 YNFKEQ. Trimming at V came to 4 bases and at J to 2 bases, leaving 12 bases not matched to a gene. CDR3 nucleotides: TGTGCCAGCAGCCCCACCCCTTTAGCGGGAGGGACTCAAGAGACCCAGTACTTC. Translating gives CASSPTPLAGGTQETQYF.

The chain joins TRBV5-6 to TRBJ2-3, with TRBD1 matching 8 bases. The CDR3 sequence is 15 residues long. V dropped 1 base and J dropped 1; count of bases not matched to a gene: 2. Germline-derived CDR1 and CDR2 are SGHDT and YYEEEE. CDR3 coding DNA: TGTGCCAGCAGCTTGCCGACAGGGGGCACAGATACGCAGTATTTT. Amino acid sequence: CASSLPTGGTDTQYF.

The chain has TRBV2 and TRBJ2-7; D ambiguous. The germline gives CDR1 SNHLY, CDR2 FYNNEI. The germline V and J ends were trimmed by 1 base and 3 bases, with 10 bases remaining between them. The CDR3 is 14 residues long. CDR3 nucleotides: TGTGCCAGCAGTGAAGGGAGTGTTCACTACGAGCAGTACTTC. It is translated as CASSEGSVHYEQYF.